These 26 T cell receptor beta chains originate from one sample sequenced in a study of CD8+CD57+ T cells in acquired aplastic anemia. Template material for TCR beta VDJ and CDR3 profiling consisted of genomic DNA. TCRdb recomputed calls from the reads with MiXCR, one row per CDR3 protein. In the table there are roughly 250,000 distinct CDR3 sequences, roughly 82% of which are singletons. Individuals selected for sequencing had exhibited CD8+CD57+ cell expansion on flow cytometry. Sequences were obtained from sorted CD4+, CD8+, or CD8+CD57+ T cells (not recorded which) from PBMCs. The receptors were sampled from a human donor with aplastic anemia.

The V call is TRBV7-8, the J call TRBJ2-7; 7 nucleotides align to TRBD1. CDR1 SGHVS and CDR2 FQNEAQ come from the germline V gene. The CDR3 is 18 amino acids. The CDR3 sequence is CHSRFHPDGTALSYEQYV. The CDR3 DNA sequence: TGTCACAGCAGATTTCATCCAGACGGGACAGCCCTTTCCTACGAGCAGTACGTC.

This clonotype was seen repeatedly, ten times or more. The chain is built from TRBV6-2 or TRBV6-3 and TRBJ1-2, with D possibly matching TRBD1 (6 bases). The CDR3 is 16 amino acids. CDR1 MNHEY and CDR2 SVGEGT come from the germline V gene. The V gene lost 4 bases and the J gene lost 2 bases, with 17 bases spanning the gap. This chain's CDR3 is CASSLRRDTANYGYTF. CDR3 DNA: TGTGCCAGCAGTTTACGACGGGACACGGCCAACTATGGCTACACCTTC.

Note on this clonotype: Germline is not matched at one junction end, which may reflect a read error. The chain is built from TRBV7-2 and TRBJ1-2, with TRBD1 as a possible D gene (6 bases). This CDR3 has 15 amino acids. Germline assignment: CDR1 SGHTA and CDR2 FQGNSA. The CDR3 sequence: CASSSKQGDGYSYTF. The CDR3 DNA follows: TGTGCCAGCAGCTCGAAACAGGGCGATGGCTATAGCTACACCTTC.

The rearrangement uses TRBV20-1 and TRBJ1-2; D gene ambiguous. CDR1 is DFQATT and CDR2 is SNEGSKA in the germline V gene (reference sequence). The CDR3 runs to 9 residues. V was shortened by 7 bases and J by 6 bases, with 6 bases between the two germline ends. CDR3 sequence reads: CSGRDGYTF. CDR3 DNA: TGCAGTGGCAGAGATGGCTACACCTTC.

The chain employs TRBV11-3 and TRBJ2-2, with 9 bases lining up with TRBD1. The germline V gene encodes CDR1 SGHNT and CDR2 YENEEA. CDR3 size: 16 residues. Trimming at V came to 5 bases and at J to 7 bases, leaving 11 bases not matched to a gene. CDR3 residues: CASSEELTGGIGELFF. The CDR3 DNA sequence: TGTGCCAGCAGCGAAGAGCTGACAGGGGGGATCGGGGAGCTGTTTTTT. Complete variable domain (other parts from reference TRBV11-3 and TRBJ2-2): EAGVVQSPRYKIIEKKQPVAFWCNPISGHNTLYWYLQNLGQGPELLIRYENEEAVDDSQLPKDRFSAERLKGVDSTLKIQPAELGDSAVYLCASSEELTGGIGELFFGEGSRLTVL.

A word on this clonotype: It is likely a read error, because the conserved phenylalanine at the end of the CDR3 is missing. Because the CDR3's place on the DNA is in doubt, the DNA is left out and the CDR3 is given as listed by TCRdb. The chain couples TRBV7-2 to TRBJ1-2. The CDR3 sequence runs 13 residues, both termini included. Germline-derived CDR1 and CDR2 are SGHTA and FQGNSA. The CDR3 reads CASSLAVAAGYSY.

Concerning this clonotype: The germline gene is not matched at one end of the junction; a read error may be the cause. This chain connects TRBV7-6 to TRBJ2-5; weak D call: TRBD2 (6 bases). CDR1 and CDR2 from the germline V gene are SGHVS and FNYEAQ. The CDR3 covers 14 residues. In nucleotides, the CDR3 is TGTGCCAGCAGCAGAGGCCGGGGCAGGGAGGATTCACCCTTC. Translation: CASSRGRGREDSPF. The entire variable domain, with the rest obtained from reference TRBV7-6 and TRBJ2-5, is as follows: GAGVSQSPRYKVTKRGQDVALRCDPISGHVSLYWYRQALGQGPEFLTYFNYEAQQDKSGLPNDRFSAERPEGSISTLTIQRTEQRDSAMYRCASSRGRGREDSPFGPGTRLLVL.

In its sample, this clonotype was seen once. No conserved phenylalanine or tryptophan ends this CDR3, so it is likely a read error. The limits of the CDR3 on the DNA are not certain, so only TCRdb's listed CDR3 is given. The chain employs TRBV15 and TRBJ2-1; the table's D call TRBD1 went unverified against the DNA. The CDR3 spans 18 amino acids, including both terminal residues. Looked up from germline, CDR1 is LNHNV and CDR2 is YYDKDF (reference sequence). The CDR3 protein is CATSRGSSQETQYIGQGT.

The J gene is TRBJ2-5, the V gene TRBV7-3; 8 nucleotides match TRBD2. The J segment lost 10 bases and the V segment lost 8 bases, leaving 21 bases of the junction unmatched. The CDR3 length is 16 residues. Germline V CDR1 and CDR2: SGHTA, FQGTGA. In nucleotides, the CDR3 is TGTGCCAGCGCCGGGACTAGGCTCCACGACCAGGACATCCAGTACTTC. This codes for CASAGTRLHDQDIQYF.

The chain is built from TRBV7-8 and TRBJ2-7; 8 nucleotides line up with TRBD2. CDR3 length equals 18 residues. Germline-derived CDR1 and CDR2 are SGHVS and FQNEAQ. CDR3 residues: CGSSFHGRARELFYEQYV. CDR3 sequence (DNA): TGTGGCAGCAGCTTTCACGGGAGGGCCCGGGAGCTGTTTTACGAGCAGTACGTC.

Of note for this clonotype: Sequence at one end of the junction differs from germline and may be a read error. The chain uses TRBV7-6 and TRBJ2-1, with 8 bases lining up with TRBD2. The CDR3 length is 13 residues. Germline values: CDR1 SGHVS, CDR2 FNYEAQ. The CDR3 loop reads CASSPGIAGSLSF. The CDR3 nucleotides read TGTGCCAGCAGCCCCGGGATAGCGGGAAGTCTGTCCTTC.

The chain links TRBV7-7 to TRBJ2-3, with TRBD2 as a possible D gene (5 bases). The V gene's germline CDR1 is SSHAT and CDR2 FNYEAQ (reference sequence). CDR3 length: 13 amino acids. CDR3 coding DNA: TGTTCTACTAGGATCCGGGCCACAGCAATGAAGTATTTT. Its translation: CSTRIRATAMKYF.

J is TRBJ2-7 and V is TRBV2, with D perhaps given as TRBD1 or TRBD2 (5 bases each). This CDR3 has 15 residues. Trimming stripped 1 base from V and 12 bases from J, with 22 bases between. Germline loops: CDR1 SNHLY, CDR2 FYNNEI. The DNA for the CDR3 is TGTGCCAGCAGTGAAGGGGGCGTGGGAGCCTACTACCTGTACTTC. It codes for CASSEGGVGAYYLYF.

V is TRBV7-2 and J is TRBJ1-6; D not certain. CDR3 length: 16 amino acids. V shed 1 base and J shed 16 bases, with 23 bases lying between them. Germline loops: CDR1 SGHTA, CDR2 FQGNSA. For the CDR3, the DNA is TGTGCCAGCAGCTTAGGGGGAGGTGCCGATACGCAGTCTCTCCACTTT. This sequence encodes CASSLGGGADTQSLHF.

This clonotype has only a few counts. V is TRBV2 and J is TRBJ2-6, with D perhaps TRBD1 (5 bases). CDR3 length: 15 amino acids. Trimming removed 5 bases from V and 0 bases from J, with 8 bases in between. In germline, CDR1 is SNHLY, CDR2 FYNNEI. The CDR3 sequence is CASSSDSSGANVLTF. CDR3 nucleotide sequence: TGTGCCAGCAGTTCCGACAGCTCTGGGGCCAACGTCCTGACTTTC.

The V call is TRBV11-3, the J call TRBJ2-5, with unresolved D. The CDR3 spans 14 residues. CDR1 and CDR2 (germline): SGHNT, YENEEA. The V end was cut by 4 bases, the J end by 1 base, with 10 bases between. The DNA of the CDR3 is TGTGCCAGCAGCTGCGTCGGGCGCCAAGAGACCCAGTACTTC. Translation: CASSCVGRQETQYF.

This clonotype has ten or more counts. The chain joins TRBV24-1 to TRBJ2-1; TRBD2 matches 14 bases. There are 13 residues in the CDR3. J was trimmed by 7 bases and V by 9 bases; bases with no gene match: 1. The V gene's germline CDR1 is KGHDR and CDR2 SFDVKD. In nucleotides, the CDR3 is TGTGCCACCGGGACTAGCGGGAGTAATGAGCAGTTCTTC. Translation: CATGTSGSNEQFF.

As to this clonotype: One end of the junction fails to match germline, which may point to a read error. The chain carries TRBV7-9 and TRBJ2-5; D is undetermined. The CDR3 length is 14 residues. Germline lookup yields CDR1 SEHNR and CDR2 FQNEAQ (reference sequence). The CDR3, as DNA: TGTGCCACCAGCTTAGCTAGTCAGCAAGAGACCCAGTGCTTC. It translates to CATSLASQQETQCF.

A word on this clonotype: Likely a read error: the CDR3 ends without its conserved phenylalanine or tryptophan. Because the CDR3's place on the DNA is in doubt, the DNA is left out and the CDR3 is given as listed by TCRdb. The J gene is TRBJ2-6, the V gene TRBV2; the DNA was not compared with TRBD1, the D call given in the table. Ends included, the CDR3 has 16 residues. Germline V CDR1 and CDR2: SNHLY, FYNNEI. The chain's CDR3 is CASGDGGTDTAYVGTC.

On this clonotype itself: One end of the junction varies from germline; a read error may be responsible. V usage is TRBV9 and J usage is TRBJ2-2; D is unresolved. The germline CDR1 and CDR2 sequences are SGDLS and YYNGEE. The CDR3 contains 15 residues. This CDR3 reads CASSGEGVGYGQLFF. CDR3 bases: TGTGCCAGCAGTGGTGAAGGCGTTGGCTACGGGCAGCTGTTTTTT.

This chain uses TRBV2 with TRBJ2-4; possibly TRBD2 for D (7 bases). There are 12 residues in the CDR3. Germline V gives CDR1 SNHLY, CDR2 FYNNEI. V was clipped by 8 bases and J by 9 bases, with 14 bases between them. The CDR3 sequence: CASGGGGTIQYF. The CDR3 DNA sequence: TGTGCCAGCGGGGGCGGGGGCACCATTCAGTACTTC.

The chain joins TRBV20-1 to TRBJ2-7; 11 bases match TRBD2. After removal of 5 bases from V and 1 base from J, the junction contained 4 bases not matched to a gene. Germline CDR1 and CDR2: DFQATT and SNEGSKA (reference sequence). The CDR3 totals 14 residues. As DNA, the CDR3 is TGCAGTGCTCGACTAGCGGGGCTATCCTACGAGCAGTACTTC. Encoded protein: CSARLAGLSYEQYF.

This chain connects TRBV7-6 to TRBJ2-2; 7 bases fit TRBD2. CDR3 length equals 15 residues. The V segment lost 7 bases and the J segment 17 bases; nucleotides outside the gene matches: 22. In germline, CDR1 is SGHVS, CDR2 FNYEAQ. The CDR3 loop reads CASTLGRGPSGANFF. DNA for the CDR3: TGTGCCAGCACCCTAGGGAGGGGCCCCTCTGGGGCCAACTTTTTT.

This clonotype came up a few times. CDR3 in amino acids: CASSLGQGAGSGPLHF. CDR3 bases: TGTGCCAGCAGCCTCGGACAGGGGGCGGGGTCTGGACCCCTCCACTTT. The chain carries TRBV7-2 and TRBJ1-6; 11 bases map to TRBD1. The CDR3 loop spans 16 amino acids. V was pared by 5 bases and J by 12 bases, with 12 bases of the junction left unmatched. Germline lookup yields CDR1 SGHTA and CDR2 FQGNSA.

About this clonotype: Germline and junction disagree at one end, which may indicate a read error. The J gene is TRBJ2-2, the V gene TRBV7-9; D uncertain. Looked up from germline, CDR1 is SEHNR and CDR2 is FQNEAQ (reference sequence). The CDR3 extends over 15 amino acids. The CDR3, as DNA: TGTGCCAGCAGTGAAGGGCCGCGTGGCACCAGGGAGCTGTTTTTT. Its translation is CASSEGPRGTRELFF.

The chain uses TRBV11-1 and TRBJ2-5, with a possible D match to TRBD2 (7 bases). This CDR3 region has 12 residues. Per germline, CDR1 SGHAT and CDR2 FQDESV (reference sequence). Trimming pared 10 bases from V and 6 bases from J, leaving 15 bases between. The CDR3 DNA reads TGTGCCATCCTTGGGGGGGCGAAGACCCAGTACTTC. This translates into CAILGGAKTQYF.